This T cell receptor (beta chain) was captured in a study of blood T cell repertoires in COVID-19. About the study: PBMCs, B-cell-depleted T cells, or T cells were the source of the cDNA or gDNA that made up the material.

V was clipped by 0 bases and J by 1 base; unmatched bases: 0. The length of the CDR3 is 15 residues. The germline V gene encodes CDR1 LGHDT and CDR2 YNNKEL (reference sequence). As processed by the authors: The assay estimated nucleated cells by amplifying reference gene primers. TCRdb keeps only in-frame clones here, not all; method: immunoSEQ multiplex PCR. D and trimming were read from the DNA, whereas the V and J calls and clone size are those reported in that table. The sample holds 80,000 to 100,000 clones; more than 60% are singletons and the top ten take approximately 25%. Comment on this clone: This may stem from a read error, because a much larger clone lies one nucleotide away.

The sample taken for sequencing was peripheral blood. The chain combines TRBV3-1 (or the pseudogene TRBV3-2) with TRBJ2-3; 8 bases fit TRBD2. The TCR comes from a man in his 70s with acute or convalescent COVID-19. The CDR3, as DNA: TGTGCCAGCAGCCAAGAGACTAGCGGCACAGATACGCAGTATTTT. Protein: CASSQETSGTDTQYF.